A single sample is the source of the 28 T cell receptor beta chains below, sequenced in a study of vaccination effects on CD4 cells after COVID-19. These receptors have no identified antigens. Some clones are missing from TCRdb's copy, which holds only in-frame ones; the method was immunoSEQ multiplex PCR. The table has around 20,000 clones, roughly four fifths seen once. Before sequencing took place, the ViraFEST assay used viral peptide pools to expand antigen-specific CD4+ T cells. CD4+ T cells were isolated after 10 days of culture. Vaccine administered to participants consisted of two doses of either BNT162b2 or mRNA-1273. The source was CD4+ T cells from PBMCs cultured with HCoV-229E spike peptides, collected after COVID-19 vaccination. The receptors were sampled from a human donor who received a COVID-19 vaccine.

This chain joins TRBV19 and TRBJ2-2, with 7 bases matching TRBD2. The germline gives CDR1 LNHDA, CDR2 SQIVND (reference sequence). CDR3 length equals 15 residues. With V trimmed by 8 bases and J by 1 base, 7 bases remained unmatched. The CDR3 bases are TGTGCCAGTGCCCCGGGGGGACTGAACACCGGGGAGCTGTTTTTT. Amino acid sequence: CASAPGGLNTGELFF.

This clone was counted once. The CDR3 reads CASSLGRSSGFGTDTQYF. Written as DNA, the CDR3 is TGTGCCAGCAGCTTAGGGAGATCTAGCGGGTTTGGCACAGATACGCAGTATTTT. The chain employs TRBV7-6 and TRBJ2-3; 8 bases line up with TRBD2. The CDR3 is made up of 18 amino acids. Germline V gene lookup returns CDR1 SGHVS and CDR2 FNYEAQ. V shed 1 base and J 1 base; nucleotides not matched to a gene: 10.

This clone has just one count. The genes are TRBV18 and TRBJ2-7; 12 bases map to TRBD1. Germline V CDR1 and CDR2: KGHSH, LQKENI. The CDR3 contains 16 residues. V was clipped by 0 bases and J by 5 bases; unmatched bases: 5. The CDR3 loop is CASSPPGTGGVDEQYF. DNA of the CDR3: TGTGCCAGCTCACCACCCGGGACAGGGGGCGTAGACGAGCAGTACTTC.

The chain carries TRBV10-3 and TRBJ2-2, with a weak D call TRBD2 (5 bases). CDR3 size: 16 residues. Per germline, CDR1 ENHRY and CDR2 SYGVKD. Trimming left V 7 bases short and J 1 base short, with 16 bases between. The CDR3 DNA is TGTGCCATCACGCTATCGGCAGGAGGGAACACCGGGGAGCTGTTTTTT. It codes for CAITLSAGGNTGELFF.

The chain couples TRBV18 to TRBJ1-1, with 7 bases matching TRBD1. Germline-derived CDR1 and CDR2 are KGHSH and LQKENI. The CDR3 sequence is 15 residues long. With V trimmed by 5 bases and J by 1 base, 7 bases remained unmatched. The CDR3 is CASSAPGTANTEAFF. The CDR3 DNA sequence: TGTGCCAGCTCAGCGCCCGGGACAGCGAACACTGAAGCTTTCTTT. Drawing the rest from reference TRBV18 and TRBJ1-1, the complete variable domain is NAGVMQNPRHLVRRRGQEARLRCSPMKGHSHVYWYRQLPEEGLKFMVYLQKENIIDESGMPKERFSAEFPKEGPSILRIQQVVRGDSAAYFCASSAPGTANTEAFFGQGTRLTVV.

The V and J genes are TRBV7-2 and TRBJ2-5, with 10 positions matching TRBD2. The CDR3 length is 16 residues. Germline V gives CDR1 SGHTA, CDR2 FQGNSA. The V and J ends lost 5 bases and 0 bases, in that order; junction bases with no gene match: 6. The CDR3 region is CASSTRTSGYQETQYF. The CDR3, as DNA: TGTGCCAGCAGCACCCGGACTAGCGGATACCAAGAGACCCAGTACTTC.

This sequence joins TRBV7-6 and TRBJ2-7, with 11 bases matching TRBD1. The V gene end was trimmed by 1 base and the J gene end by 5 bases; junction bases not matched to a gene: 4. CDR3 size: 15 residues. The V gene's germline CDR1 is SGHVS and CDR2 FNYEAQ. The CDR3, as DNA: TGTGCCAGCAGCTTAGAGGGGACAGGGGGAAACGAGCAGTACTTC. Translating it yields CASSLEGTGGNEQYF.

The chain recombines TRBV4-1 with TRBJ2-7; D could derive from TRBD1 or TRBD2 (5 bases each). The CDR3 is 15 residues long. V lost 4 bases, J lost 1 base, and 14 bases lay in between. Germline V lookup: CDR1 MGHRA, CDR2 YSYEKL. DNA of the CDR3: TGCGCCAGCAGCCGCGGGTGGGACGGATCCTACGAGCAGTACTTC. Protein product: CASSRGWDGSYEQYF.

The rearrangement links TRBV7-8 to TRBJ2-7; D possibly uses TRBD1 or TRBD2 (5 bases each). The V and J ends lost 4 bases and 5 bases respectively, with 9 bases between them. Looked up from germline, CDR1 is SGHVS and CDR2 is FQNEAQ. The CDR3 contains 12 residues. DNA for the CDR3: TGTGCCAGCAGCTCGGGGCCTAACGAGCAGTACTTC. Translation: CASSSGPNEQYF.

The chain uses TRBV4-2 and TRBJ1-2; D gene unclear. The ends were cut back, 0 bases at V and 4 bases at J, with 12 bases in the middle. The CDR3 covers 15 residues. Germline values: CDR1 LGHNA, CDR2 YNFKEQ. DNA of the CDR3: TGTGCCAGCAGCCAAGATCAGAGGCAATCCTATGGCTACACCTTC. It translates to CASSQDQRQSYGYTF.

The CDR3 loop is CAIGLAGSYEQYF. Here the CDR3 DNA reads TGTGCCATAGGACTAGCAGGCTCCTACGAGCAGTACTTC. The chain links TRBV5-4 to TRBJ2-7; 8 positions agree with TRBD2. After removal of 9 bases from V and 0 bases from J, the junction contained 5 bases not matched to a gene. The CDR3 runs to 13 residues. Per germline, CDR1 SGHNT and CDR2 YYREEE (reference sequence).

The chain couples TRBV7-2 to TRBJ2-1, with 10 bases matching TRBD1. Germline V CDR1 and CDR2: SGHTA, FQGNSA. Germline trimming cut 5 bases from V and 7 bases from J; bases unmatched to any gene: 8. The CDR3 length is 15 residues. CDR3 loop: CASSTPGQGSNEQFF. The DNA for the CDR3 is TGTGCCAGCAGCACCCCGGGACAGGGGTCGAATGAGCAGTTCTTC. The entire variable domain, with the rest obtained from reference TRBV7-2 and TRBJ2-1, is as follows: GAGVSQSPSNKVTEKGKDVELRCDPISGHTALYWYRQSLGQGLEFLIYFQGNSAPDKSGLPSDRFSAERTGGSVSTLTIQRTQQEDSAVYLCASSTPGQGSNEQFFGPGTRLTVL.

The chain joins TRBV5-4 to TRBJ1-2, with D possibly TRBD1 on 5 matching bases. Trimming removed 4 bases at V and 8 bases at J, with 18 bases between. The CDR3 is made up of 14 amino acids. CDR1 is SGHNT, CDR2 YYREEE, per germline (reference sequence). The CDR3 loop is CASSHPTDPLGYTF. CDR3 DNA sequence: TGTGCCAGCAGCCACCCGACAGACCCTTTGGGCTACACCTTC.

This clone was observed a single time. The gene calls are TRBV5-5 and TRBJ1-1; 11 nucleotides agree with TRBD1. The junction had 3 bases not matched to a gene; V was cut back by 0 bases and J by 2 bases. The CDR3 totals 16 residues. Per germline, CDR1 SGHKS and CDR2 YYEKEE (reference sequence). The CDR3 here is CASSLGTGGYNTEAFF. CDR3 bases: TGTGCCAGCAGCTTGGGGACAGGGGGCTACAACACTGAAGCTTTCTTT.

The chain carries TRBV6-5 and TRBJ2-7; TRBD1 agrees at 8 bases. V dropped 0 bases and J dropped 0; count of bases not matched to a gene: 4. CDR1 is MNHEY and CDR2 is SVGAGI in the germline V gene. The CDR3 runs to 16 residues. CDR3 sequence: CASSYSGQAFSYEQYF. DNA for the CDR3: TGTGCCAGCAGTTACTCGGGACAGGCTTTCTCCTACGAGCAGTACTTC.

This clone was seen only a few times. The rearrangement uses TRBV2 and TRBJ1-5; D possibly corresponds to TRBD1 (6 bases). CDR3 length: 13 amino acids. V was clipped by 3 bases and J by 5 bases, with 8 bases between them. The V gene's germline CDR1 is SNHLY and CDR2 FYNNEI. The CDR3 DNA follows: TGTGCCAGCAGTGAGGACAGCCATCAGCCCCAGCATTTT. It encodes CASSEDSHQPQHF. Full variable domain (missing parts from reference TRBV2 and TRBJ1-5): EPEVTQTPSHQVTQMGQEVILRCVPISNHLYFYWYRQILGQKVEFLVSFYNNEISEKSEIFDDQFSVERPDGSNFTLKIRSTKLEDSAMYFCASSEDSHQPQHFGDGTRLSIL.

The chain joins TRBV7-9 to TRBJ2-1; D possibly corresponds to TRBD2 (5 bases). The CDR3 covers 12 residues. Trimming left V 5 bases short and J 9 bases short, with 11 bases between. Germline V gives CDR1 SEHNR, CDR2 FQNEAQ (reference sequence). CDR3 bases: TGTGCCAGCAGCCCAAGCGGTCCTGAGCAGTTCTTC. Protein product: CASSPSGPEQFF.

In DNA form, the CDR3 reads TGTGCCAGCAGTTTCAGCGCAGGGACTAGCCCCGGGGAGCTGTTTTTT. Amino acid sequence: CASSFSAGTSPGELFF. The V call is TRBV27, the J call TRBJ2-2, with 9 bases identical to TRBD2. There are 16 residues in the CDR3. V dropped 3 bases and J dropped 6; count of bases not matched to a gene: 8. The V gene's germline CDR1 is MNHEY and CDR2 SMNVEV (reference sequence).

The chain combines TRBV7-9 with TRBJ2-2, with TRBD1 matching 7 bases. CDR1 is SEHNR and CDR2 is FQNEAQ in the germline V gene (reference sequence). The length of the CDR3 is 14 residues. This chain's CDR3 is CSPARGFNTGELFF. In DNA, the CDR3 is TGTTCCCCGGCCAGGGGGTTTAACACCGGGGAGCTGTTTTTT.

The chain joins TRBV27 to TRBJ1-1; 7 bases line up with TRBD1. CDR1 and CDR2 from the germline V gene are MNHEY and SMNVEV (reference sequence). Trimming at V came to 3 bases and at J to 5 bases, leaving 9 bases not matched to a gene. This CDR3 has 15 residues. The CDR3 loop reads CASSLVRQGLTEAFF. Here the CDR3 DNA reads TGTGCCAGCAGTTTGGTGAGACAGGGATTGACTGAAGCTTTCTTT.

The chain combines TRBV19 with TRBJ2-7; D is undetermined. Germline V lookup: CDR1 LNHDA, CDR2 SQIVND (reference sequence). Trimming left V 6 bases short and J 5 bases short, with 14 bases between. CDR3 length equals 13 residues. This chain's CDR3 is CASRRTGYDEQYF. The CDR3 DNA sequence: TGTGCCAGTAGGAGGACCGGGTATGACGAGCAGTACTTC.

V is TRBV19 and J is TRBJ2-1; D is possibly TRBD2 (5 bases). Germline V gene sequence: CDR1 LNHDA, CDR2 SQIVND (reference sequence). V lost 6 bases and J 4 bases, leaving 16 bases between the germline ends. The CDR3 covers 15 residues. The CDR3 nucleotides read TGTGCCAGTAGCATAAGGGCGGGCCAGTACAATGAGCAGTTCTTC. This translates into CASSIRAGQYNEQFF.

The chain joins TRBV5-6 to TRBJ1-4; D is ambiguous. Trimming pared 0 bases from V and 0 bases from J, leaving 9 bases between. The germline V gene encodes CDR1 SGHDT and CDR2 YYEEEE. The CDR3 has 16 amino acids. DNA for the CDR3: TGTGCCAGCAGCTTGGTTCAGGAGTCAACTAATGAAAAACTGTTTTTT. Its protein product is CASSLVQESTNEKLFF.

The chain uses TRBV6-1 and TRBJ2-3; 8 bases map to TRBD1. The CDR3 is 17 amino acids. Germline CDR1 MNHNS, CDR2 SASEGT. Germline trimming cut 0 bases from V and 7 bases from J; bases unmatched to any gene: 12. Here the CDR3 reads CASSEAYTGTGGYTQYF. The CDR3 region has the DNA TGTGCCAGCAGTGAAGCGTATACGGGGACAGGAGGGTATACGCAGTATTTT.

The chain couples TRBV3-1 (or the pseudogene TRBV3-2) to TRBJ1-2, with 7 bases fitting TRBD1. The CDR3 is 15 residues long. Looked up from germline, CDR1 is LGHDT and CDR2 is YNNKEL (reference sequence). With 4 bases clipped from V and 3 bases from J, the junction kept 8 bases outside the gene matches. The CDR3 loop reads CASSPTRGVYYGYTF. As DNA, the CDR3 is TGTGCCAGCAGCCCTACCAGGGGGGTGTACTATGGCTACACCTTC.

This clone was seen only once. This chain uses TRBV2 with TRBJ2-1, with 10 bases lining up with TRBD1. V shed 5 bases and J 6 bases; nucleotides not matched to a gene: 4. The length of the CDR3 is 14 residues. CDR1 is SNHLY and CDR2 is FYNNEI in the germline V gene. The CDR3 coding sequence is TGTGCCAGCAGTACCGGGACAGGGGTCAATGAGCAGTTCTTC. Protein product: CASSTGTGVNEQFF. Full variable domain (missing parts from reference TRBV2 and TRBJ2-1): EPEVTQTPSHQVTQMGQEVILRCVPISNHLYFYWYRQILGQKVEFLVSFYNNEISEKSEIFDDQFSVERPDGSNFTLKIRSTKLEDSAMYFCASSTGTGVNEQFFGPGTRLTVL.

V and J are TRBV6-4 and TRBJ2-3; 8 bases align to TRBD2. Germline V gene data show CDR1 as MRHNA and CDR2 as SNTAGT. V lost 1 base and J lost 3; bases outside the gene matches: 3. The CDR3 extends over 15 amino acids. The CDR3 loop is CASSDLSGGTDTQYF. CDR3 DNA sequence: TGTGCCAGCAGTGACTTGTCGGGGGGGACAGATACGCAGTATTTT.

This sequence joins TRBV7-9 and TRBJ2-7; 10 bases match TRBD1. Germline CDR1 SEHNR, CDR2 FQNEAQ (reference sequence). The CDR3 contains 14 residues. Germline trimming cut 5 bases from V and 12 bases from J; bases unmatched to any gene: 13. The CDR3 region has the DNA TGTGCCAGCAGCGCGGCCGGGACAGGGGCCGCTAGGTACTTC. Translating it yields CASSAAGTGAARYF.